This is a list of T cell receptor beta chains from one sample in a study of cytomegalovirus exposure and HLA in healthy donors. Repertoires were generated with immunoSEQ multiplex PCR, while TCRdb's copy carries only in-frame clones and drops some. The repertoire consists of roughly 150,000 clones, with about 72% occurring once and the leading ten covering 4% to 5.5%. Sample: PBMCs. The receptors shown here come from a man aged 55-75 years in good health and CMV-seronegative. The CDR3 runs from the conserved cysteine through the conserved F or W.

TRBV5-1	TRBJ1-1	CASTLLQGNTEAFF
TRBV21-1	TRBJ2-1	CASSEGPPVHNEQFF
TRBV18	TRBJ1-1	CASSPPQGENTEAFF
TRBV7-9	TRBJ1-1	CASSPLGENTEAFF
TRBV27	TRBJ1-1	CASSSYRDSDTEAFF
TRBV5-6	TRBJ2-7	CASSLGPGEQYF
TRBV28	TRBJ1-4	CASTRYLLAGGPNEKLFF
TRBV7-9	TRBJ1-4	CASSLTGDRGFPTNEKLFF
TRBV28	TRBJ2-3	CASSPPGGKGTDTQYF
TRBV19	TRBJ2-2	CASSITVTGELFF
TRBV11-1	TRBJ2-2	CASSLVQNTGELFF
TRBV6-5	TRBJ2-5	CASSSRDRDAAQYF
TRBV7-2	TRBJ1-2	CASSLRSAVPGGYTF
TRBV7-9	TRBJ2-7	CASSPSLGSTYEQYF
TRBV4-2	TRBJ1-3	CASSQDVPGHSGNTIYF
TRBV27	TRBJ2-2	CASSLGTGLTGELFF
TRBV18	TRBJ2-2	CASSPGTSGRAGELFF
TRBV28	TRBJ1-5	CASSSAETGRAQPQHF
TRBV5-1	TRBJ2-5	CASAPSLAGVYETQYF
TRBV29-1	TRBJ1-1	CSVHGFGGGFSGAFF
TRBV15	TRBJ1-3	CATSRDPGAGNTIYF
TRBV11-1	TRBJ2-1	CASSSGGVRGSSYNEQFF
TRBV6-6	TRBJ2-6	CASSSTGTGTNVLTF
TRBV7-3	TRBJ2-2	CASSLYSTGGTGELFF
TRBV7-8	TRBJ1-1	CASSPRQGSFNTEAFF
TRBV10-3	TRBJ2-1	CAISSGPYNEQFF
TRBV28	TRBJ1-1	CASSKPDMGTEAFF
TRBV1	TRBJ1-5	CTSSHDFTGQGGSQPQHF
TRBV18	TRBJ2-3	CASSPSLATSTDTQYF
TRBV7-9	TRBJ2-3	CASSRYLAGGETDTQYF
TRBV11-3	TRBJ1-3	CASSQSSSSGNTIYF
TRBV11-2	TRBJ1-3	CASSLVGGSSGNTIYF
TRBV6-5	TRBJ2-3	CASRSYREATDTQYF
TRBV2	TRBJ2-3	CASIAVKETDTQYF
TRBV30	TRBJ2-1	CALRRTSGYNEQFF
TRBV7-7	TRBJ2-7	CASSLTSGYEQYF
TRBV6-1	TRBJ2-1	CASSTLAGVSNEQFF
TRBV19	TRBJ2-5	CASSVGTSQRGVMRETQYF
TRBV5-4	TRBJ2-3	CASSLEQVFTDTQYF
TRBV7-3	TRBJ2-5	CASSLRGAGIQETQYF
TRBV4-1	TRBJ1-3	CASSQDRQLSGNTIYF
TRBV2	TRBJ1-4	CASTQGQTYEKLFF
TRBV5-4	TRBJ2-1	CASRDRGNYNEQFF
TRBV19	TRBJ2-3	CASSRNPGSTDTQYF
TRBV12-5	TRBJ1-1	CASGLGRGDTEAFF
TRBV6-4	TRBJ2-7	CARSRDTLDEQYF
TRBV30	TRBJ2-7	CAWSVTGTGIMYF
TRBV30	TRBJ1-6	CARSAGYNSPLHF
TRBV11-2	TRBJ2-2	CASSKDSAGELFF
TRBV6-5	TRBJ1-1	CASSRGQRSPDAFF
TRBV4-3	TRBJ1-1	CASSQESRPGETEAFF
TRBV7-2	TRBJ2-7	CASSRRDRGSEQYF
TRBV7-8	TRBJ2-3	CASSPLTLWADTQYF
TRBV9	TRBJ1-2	CASSEGTGGTYGYTF
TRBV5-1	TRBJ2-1	CASTSGGSYNEQFF